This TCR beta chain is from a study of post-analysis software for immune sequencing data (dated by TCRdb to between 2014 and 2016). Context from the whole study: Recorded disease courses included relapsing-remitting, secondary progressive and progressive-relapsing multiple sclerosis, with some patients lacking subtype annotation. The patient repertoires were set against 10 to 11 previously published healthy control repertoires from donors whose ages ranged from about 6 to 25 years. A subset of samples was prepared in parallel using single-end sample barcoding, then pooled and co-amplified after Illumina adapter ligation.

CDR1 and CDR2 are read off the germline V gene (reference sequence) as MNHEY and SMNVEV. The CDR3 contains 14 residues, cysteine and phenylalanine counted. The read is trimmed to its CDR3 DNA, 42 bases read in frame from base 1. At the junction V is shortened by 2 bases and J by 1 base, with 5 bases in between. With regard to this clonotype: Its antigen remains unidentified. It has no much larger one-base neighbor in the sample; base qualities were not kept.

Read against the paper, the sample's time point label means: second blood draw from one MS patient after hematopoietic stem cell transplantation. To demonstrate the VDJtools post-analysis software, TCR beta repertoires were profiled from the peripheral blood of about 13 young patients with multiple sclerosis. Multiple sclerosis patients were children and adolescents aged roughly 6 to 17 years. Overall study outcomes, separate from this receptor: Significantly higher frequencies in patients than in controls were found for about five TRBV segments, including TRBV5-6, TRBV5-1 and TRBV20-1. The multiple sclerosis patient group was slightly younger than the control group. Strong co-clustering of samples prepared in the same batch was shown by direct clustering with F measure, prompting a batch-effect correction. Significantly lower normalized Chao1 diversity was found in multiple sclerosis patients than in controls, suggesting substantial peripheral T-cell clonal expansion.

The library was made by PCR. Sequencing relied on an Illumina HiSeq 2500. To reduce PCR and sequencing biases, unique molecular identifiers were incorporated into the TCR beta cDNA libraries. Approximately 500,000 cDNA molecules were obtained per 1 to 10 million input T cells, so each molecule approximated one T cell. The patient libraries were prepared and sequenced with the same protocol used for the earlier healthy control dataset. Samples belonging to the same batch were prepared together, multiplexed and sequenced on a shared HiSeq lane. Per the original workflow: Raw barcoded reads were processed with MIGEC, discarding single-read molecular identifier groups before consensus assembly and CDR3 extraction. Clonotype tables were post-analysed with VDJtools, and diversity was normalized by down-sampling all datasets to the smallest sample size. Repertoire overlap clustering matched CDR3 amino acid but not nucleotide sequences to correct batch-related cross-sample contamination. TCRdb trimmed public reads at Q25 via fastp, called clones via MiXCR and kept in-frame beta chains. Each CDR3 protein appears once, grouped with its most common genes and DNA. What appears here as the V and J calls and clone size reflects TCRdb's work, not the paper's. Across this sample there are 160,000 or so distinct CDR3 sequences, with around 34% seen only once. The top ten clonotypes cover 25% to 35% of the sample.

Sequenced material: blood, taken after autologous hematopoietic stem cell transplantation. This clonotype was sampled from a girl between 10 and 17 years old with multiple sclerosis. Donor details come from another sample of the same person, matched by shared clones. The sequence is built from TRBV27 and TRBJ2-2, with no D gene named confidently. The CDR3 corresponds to CASSLGMNTGELFF. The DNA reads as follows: TGTGCCAGCAGTTTAGGCATGAACACCGGGGAGCTGTTTTTT.